Listed below are T cell receptor beta chains from one sample, sequenced in a study of T cells in Graves' hyperthyroidism and ophthalmopathy. One entry per CDR3 protein, called by TCRdb with MiXCR from the multiplex PCR reads. Of 350,000 to 450,000 distinct CDR3 sequences listed, roughly 13% are singletons. The sequencing input was blood. Receptor source: a woman aged 60 to 75 with Graves' hyperthyroidism. Each CDR3 is given with its conserved first and last residue. The order of the fields is J gene, V gene, D gene, clone size, CDR3 protein, CDR3 DNA. D genes are given only for firm matches. A row's size may be missing; if present it is once, few, many or a size class.

TRBJ2-7 | TRBV29-1 | TRBD1 | many | CSVIPTGAYEQYF | TGCAGCGTCATTCCAACAGGGGCCTACGAGCAGTACTTC
TRBJ2-7 | TRBV11-2 | TRBD2 | many | CASSRLAREQYF | TGTGCCAGCAGTCGACTAGCGAGGGAGCAGTACTTC
TRBJ1-1 | TRBV19 | - | - | CASTMGTVLEGTEAFF | TGTGCCAGTACCATGGGGACCGTCCTTGAGGGCACTGAAGCTTTCTTT
TRBJ2-1 | TRBV3-1 | - | many | CASSQDVNAYNEQFF | TGTGCCAGCAGCCAAGATGTAAATGCTTACAATGAGCAGTTCTTC
TRBJ2-3 | TRBV4-1 | - | - | CASSQERTKIIRTDTQYF | TGCGCCAGCAGCCAAGAAAGGACCAAGATTATTCGAACAGATACGCAGTATTTT
TRBJ2-3 | TRBV3-1 | - | many | CASSQPTDTQYF | TGTGCCAGCAGCCAACCCACAGATACGCAGTATTTT
TRBJ2-1 | TRBV7-6 | - | many | CASSLGQEGWAEQFF | TGTGCCAGCAGCTTAGGGCAGGAGGGATGGGCCGAGCAGTTCTTC
TRBJ2-2 | TRBV2 | - | many | CASSEMPLANTGELFF | TGTGCCAGCAGTGAAATGCCCCTTGCTAACACCGGGGAGCTGTTTTTT
TRBJ2-5 | TRBV7-8 | - | many | CASSRRPGRETRETQYF | TGTGCCAGCAGCCGCCGTCCCGGGCGGGAAACGCGAGAGACCCAGTACTTC
TRBJ2-1 | TRBV27 | TRBD2 | - | CASSARTSGNEQFF | TGTGCCAGCAGTGCCCGGACTAGCGGCAATGAGCAGTTCTTC
TRBJ2-1 | TRBV7-8 | TRBD2 | many | CASSLLLAGPRDNEQFF | TGTGCCAGCAGCTTGCTCCTAGCGGGGCCAAGAGACAATGAGCAGTTCTTC
TRBJ2-3 | TRBV29-1 | TRBD1 | - | CSVDKDRDTDTQYF | TGCAGCGTTGACAAGGACAGGGACACAGATACGCAGTATTTT
TRBJ1-4 | TRBV28 | - | many | CAGSSGGKLFF | TGTGCCGGCTCATCTGGCGGAAAACTGTTTTTT
TRBJ2-7 | TRBV6-1 | TRBD1 | few | CASSAGTGASYEQYF | TGTGCCAGCAGTGCCGGGACAGGTGCCTCCTACGAGCAGTACTTC
TRBJ2-5 | TRBV12-3/TRBV12-4 | TRBD2 | many | CASLAGVSETQYF | TGTGCCAGCCTAGCGGGAGTGTCAGAGACCCAGTACTTC
TRBJ2-7 | TRBV7-8 | TRBD2 | - | CASSLIAGGLEEQYF | TGTGCCAGCAGCTTAATAGCGGGAGGGCTGGAAGAGCAGTACTTC
TRBJ2-3 | TRBV7-3 | TRBD2 | many | CASSLRVGGGPGDTQYF | TGTGCCAGCAGCTTAAGAGTCGGGGGAGGGCCTGGAGATACGCAGTATTTT
TRBJ1-1 | TRBV5-1 | - | - | CASSLTRMNTEAFF | TGCGCCAGCAGCTTAACCCGAATGAACACTGAAGCTTTCTTT